This paragraph reports one T cell receptor (beta chain). Its cognate antigen is unknown. The junction differs from germline at one of its ends, possibly a read error. This sample is drawn from a study of T cells in Graves' hyperthyroidism and ophthalmopathy. Findings and limits, study-wide: A 13 V-J signature model discriminated ophthalmopathy versus stable hyperthyroidism.

Amplification targeted TCR beta CDR3 regions from RNA transcripts. First-round RT-PCR targeting the TCR CDR3 was performed with the HTBI primer set. TCRdb re-analysed the multiplex PCR reads in MiXCR, keeping a single row per CDR3 protein. The sample lists 500,000 to 800,000 distinct CDR3 sequences, just under 45% occurring once. CDR1 and CDR2 (germline): MNHNS, SASEGT. This CDR3 has 13 amino acids. Uncontrolled infection, other autoimmune disease, pregnancy or lactation barred patients from enrollment. This clonotype originated in an adult man with Graves' disease, either hyperthyroidism or ophthalmopathy (not recorded which). The chain has TRBV6-1 and TRBJ1-2, with 8 positions matching TRBD1. The sequenced sample consisted of peripheral blood or thyroid tissue (not recorded which). This chain's CDR3 is CASSATGVNGNTF. The DNA of the CDR3 is TGTGCCAGCAGTGCGACAGGGGTGAATGGCAACACCTTC.